The next 17 T cell receptor beta chains were all read from a single sample in a study of OX40 agonist ivuxolimab in advanced cancers. Some clones are missing from TCRdb's copy, which holds only in-frame ones; the method was immunoSEQ multiplex PCR. The sample includes 66,000 or so clones, 82% seen only once; the top ten take approximately 0.49%. The sample in question was CD4+ or CD8+ T cells sorted from blood, obtained in a trial of the OX40 agonist ivuxolimab. These receptors all come from an adult with an advanced solid tumor such as melanoma, head and neck, liver or kidney cancer.

The chain carries TRBV19 and TRBJ1-1; 10 positions match TRBD1. This CDR3 is built from 16 residues. The germline gives CDR1 LNHDA, CDR2 SQIVND (reference sequence). Trimming at V came to 6 bases and at J to 3 bases, leaving 10 bases not matched to a gene. The CDR3 loop is CASRDSGTGEDTEAFF. CDR3 bases: TGTGCCAGTAGGGATTCCGGGACAGGGGAGGACACTGAAGCTTTCTTT.

V usage is TRBV11-3 and J usage is TRBJ2-1, with 10 bases aligning to TRBD2. Germline CDR1 reads SGHNT; CDR2 reads YENEEA. The V and J ends lost 6 bases and 9 bases, in that order; junction bases with no gene match: 11. The CDR3 covers 15 residues. CDR3 amino acids: CASSPDSGRFGEQFF. In nucleotides, the CDR3 is TGTGCCAGCAGTCCCGATAGCGGGAGGTTCGGTGAGCAGTTCTTC.

The V gene is TRBV27, the J gene TRBJ2-7; 10 bases match TRBD2. With 6 bases clipped from V and 5 bases from J, the junction kept 4 bases outside the gene matches. Germline-derived CDR1 and CDR2 are MNHEY and SMNVEV (reference sequence). The CDR3 extends over 13 amino acids. In nucleotides, the CDR3 is TGTGCCAGCAGGCTAGCGGGAGCAGACGAGCAGTACTTC. It codes for CASRLAGADEQYF.

V and J are TRBV28 and TRBJ1-2; D gene uncertain. CDR1 is MDHEN, CDR2 SYDVKM, per germline. The CDR3 runs to 14 residues. With 1 base removed from V and 10 bases from J, the gap between germline ends came to 16 bases. The chain's CDR3 is CASSLSDTMSDYTF. In nucleotides, the CDR3 is TGTGCCAGCAGTTTATCCGACACAATGAGTGACTACACCTTC.

The chain combines TRBV2 with TRBJ2-7; 8 bases fit TRBD1. In germline, CDR1 is SNHLY, CDR2 FYNNEI. The J segment lost 4 bases and the V segment lost 3 bases, leaving 14 bases of the junction unmatched. There are 17 residues in the CDR3. The CDR3 DNA reads TGTGCCAGCAGTGATTCCCAACAGCCGACAGGGGCATACGAGCAGTACTTC. Its protein is CASSDSQQPTGAYEQYF.

The DNA of the CDR3 is TGTGCCAGCTCACCACGGATCGACACAGAGAGATTCTATGGCTACACCTTC. This codes for CASSPRIDTERFYGYTF. V gene TRBV18 combines with J gene TRBJ1-2; D remains unclear. The CDR3 extends over 17 amino acids. V lost 1 base to trimming and J lost 4 bases, with 19 bases between them. CDR1 and CDR2 from the germline V gene are KGHSH and LQKENI.

The chain has TRBV5-1 and TRBJ2-5; TRBD1 matches 7 bases. V dropped 4 bases and J dropped 8; count of bases not matched to a gene: 14. This CDR3 is 15 amino acids long. CDR1 and CDR2 from the germline V gene are SGHRS and YFSETQ. CDR3 nucleotide sequence: TGCGCCAGCAGCCAGACCCAGGGGGACGCGGTTACCCAGTACTTC. Translated, it gives CASSQTQGDAVTQYF.

The chain joins TRBV7-8 to TRBJ2-5, with TRBD2 matching 7 bases. After removal of 0 bases from V and 4 bases from J, the junction contained 5 bases not matched to a gene. This CDR3 is 15 amino acids long. Germline V lookup: CDR1 SGHVS, CDR2 FQNEAQ. As DNA, the CDR3 is TGTGCCAGCAGCTTAGCGGCCGCGGGAGCAGAGACCCAGTACTTC. This codes for CASSLAAAGAETQYF.

The V and J genes are TRBV19 and TRBJ1-1; D uncertain. The V end lost 10 bases, the J end lost 0 bases, and 9 bases lay between the germline ends. CDR3 length: 12 amino acids. Germline V lookup: CDR1 LNHDA, CDR2 SQIVND (reference sequence). DNA for the CDR3: TGTGCCAAGACCCTAGTGAACACTGAAGCTTTCTTT. It encodes CAKTLVNTEAFF.

The chain is built from TRBV7-9 and TRBJ2-5; D gene ambiguous. The tail of the sequence fits TRBJ2-7 better, so the J call may be wrong. The germline V gene has CDR1 SEHNR and CDR2 FQNEAQ (reference sequence). The CDR3 has 13 residues. The CDR3 bases are TGTGCCAGCAGCTCTGACGGTCCCTACGAGCAGTACTTC. It encodes CASSSDGPYEQYF.

This chain uses TRBV5-4 with TRBJ1-6; D might be TRBD1 (5 bases). The CDR3 has 14 residues. Trimming removed 1 base from V and 11 bases from J, with 13 bases in between. The V gene's germline CDR1 is SGHNT and CDR2 YYREEE (reference sequence). The CDR3 sequence is CASSLSQGRTPLHF. CDR3 nucleotides: TGTGCCAGCAGCTTGTCTCAGGGAAGGACACCCCTCCACTTT.

The V gene is TRBV7-2, the J gene TRBJ1-3, with D possibly being TRBD1 (6 bases). This CDR3 region has 15 residues. Germline-derived CDR1 and CDR2 are SGHTA and FQGNSA. The germline V and J ends were trimmed by 2 bases and 7 bases, with 15 bases remaining between them. CDR3 sequence: CASSLSGGAGNTIYF. The CDR3 coding sequence is TGTGCCAGCAGCTTAAGCGGGGGGGCCGGTAACACCATATATTTT.

The rearrangement uses TRBV5-4 and TRBJ1-3, with 8 bases fitting TRBD1. From germline, CDR1 is SGHNT and CDR2 YYREEE (reference sequence). This CDR3 is built from 15 residues. V dropped 4 bases and J dropped 0; count of bases not matched to a gene: 3. The CDR3 protein is CASSPGQDSGNTIYF. The CDR3 region has the DNA TGTGCCAGCAGCCCGGGACAGGACTCTGGAAACACCATATATTTT.

The chain combines TRBV11-2 with TRBJ2-3; D unresolved. Trimming cost V 5 bases and J 5 bases, with 11 bases left between them. Germline assignment: CDR1 SGHAT and CDR2 FQNNGV. The CDR3 spans 13 residues. CDR3 nucleotides: TGTGCCAGCAGCCCCACTGTGCGAGATACGCAGTATTTT. Its translation: CASSPTVRDTQYF.

This clone occurred once. The chain joins TRBV5-1 to TRBJ2-2; no firm D call. The CDR3 is 14 residues long. V lost 6 bases, J lost 2 bases, and 11 bases lay in between. CDR1 is SGHRS and CDR2 is YFSETQ in the germline V gene. The CDR3 DNA reads as TGCGCCAGCAAGACGGCACTAAACACCGGGGAGCTGTTTTTT. Encoded protein: CASKTALNTGELFF. The variable domain in full, with the rest retrieved from reference TRBV5-1 and TRBJ2-2, is KAGVTQTPRYLIKTRGQQVTLSCSPISGHRSVSWYQQTPGQGLQFLFEYFSETQRNKGNFPGRFSGRQFSNSRSEMNVSTLELGDSALYLCASKTALNTGELFFGEGSRLTVL.

The J gene is TRBJ1-2, the V gene TRBV28; TRBD1 matches 10 bases. The trim removed 6 bases at V and 6 bases at J, leaving 13 bases unmatched. This CDR3 region has 16 residues. The germline gives CDR1 MDHEN, CDR2 SYDVKM. CDR3 in amino acids: CASSRGTGASPNGYTF. The CDR3 DNA is TGTGCCAGCAGCCGGGGGACAGGGGCTTCTCCAAATGGCTACACCTTC.

This rearrangement joins TRBV29-1 to TRBJ2-1; no firm D call. Germline V CDR1 and CDR2: SQVTM, ANQGSEA. The germline V and J ends were trimmed by 3 bases and 12 bases, with 27 bases remaining between them. This CDR3 has 16 residues. The CDR3 here is CSVEVPDPPRSYAQFF. The CDR3 DNA reads TGCAGCGTTGAGGTCCCGGACCCTCCGCGGTCCTATGCGCAGTTCTTC.